The next 7 T cell receptor beta chains were all read from a single sample in a study of blood T cell repertoires in COVID-19. Measured with immunoSEQ multiplex PCR; TCRdb has only the in-frame clones, and not every one. This table has roughly 120,000 clones, 90% appearing once. Source material: peripheral blood. Every receptor here comes from a middle-aged man with active COVID-19.

The chain combines TRBV19 with TRBJ1-1, with 7 bases matching TRBD1. V gave up 5 bases and J gave up 7 bases; unmatched junction bases: 10. This CDR3 has 14 residues. Germline-derived CDR1 and CDR2 are LNHDA and SQIVND (reference sequence). CDR3: CASSWDSGTNEAFF. In nucleotides, the CDR3 is TGTGCCAGTAGTTGGGACAGCGGAACAAATGAAGCTTTCTTT.

The genes are TRBV5-1 and TRBJ2-1, with D hard to call. CDR1 SGHRS and CDR2 YFSETQ come from the germline V gene. The ends were cut back, 2 bases at V and 8 bases at J, with 5 bases in the middle. This CDR3 is built from 11 residues. The CDR3 loop is CASSLSDEQFF. In DNA, the CDR3 is TGCGCCAGCAGCTTATCTGATGAGCAGTTCTTC.

Turning to this clone: At the DNA level, this CDR3 is encoded by other sequences in the same sample as well. As DNA, the CDR3 is TGTGCCAGTCATAGCGCAGGAGGGCCTTACGAGCAGTACGTC. Translation: CASHSAGGPYEQYV. The rearrangement links TRBV2 to TRBJ2-7, with D possibly being TRBD2 (6 bases). The CDR3 loop spans 14 amino acids. Trimming shortened V by 9 bases and J by 4 bases, and 19 bases separated the two germline ends. Germline V gives CDR1 SNHLY, CDR2 FYNNEI.

The DNA for the CDR3 is TGTGCCAGCAGCAATACGTGGACCGTCGGAGGGAATCAGCCCCAGCATTTT. This sequence encodes CASSNTWTVGGNQPQHF. V is TRBV28 and J is TRBJ1-5; unclear D gene. The CDR3 has 17 amino acids. Looked up from germline, CDR1 is MDHEN and CDR2 is SYDVKM. The V and J ends lost 6 bases and 4 bases respectively, with 22 bases between them.

V and J are TRBV2 and TRBJ2-5, with D possibly being TRBD1 (6 bases). Trimming cost V 7 bases and J 1 base, with 7 bases left between them. The CDR3 has 12 amino acids. Germline assignment: CDR1 SNHLY and CDR2 FYNNEI. The CDR3 region has the DNA TGTGCCAGCACGACAGGCCAAGAGACCCAGTACTTC. Amino acids: CASTTGQETQYF.

The V and J genes are TRBV2 and TRBJ1-4, with 10 bases lining up with TRBD1. J gave up 5 bases and V 6 bases, and 6 bases lay outside the gene matches. Germline lookup yields CDR1 SNHLY and CDR2 FYNNEI. This CDR3 is 15 amino acids long. The CDR3 DNA follows: TGTGCCAGCAGGGATAGGACAGGGGGGAATGAAAAACTGTTTTTT. Its translation is CASRDRTGGNEKLFF. Full variable domain (rest looked up from reference TRBV2 and TRBJ1-4): EPEVTQTPSHQVTQMGQEVILRCVPISNHLYFYWYRQILGQKVEFLVSFYNNEISEKSEIFDDQFSVERPDGSNFTLKIRSTKLEDSAMYFCASRDRTGGNEKLFFGSGTQLSVL.

This clone appeared a single time. The chain recombines TRBV7-2 with TRBJ1-1; the match to TRBD1 covers 7 bases. V shed 4 bases, J shed 0 bases, and the junction held 5 bases outside the gene matches. The germline V gene encodes CDR1 SGHTA and CDR2 FQGNSA. The CDR3 is 15 residues long. CDR3 coding DNA: TGTGCCAGCAGCTCACAGACAGGGCTGAACACTGAAGCTTTCTTT. Translating it yields CASSSQTGLNTEAFF.